The sequence of this T cell receptor beta chain was determined in a study of identical twins. General observations from the study: For monozygotic twins, models underestimated out-of-frame TCR alpha sharing.

This clonotype was counted ten times or more. The antigen remains unidentified. TCRdb redid the calling of the 5' RACE reads with MiXCR, one entry per CDR3 protein. The table records approximately 210,000 distinct CDR3 sequences, 6.5% of them present only once. A further study also used this sample, focusing on T cells expressing NK-cell markers. That work states: One of the eight sequenced donors was seronegative, whereas the other seven were HCMV-seropositive.

This clonotype was sampled from a woman younger than 30 in good health. Sample: CD8+ T cells sorted from blood.

CDR3 sequence: CASSAPPRLLIPLNEQYF. As DNA, the CDR3 is TGTGCCAGCAGCGCGCCTCCGAGACTACTGATTCCCCTCAACGAGCAGTACTTC. The J gene is TRBJ2-7, the V gene TRBV11-1; D is perhaps TRBD2 (5 bases). Trimming stripped 5 bases from V and 5 bases from J, with 28 bases between. The CDR3 covers 18 residues. CDR1 SGHAT and CDR2 FQDESV come from the germline V gene (reference sequence).